The clone carrying this T cell receptor beta chain has a single count. The data are from a study of TIL therapy for anti-PD-1-resistant metastatic lung cancer. On the study more broadly: Median tumor mutation burden was under 1.9 mutations per megabase.

As for time point: pre-treatment sample, taken before nivolumab and TIL therapy. Tumor tissue came from excised metastases, mostly pleural nodules or supraclavicular lymph nodes. CDR1 is LNHNV, CDR2 YYDKDF, per germline (reference sequence). The germline V and J ends were trimmed by 2 bases and 8 bases, with 15 bases remaining between them. The CDR3 consists of 14 residues. This was the immunoSEQ v3 assay. Profiling relied on immunoSEQ multiplex PCR, and the TCRdb table lists in-frame clones only, not all of them. The sample carries about 26,000 clones, over 55% recorded once. This chain joins TRBV15 and TRBJ1-1; D is uncertain. The clonotype originates from a person between 25 and 79 years old with non-small cell lung cancer. This material consisted of tumor tissue, taken at baseline. The CDR3 protein is CATSRSTRTAEAFF. The CDR3 DNA reads as TGTGCCACCAGCAGATCTACCAGGACGGCCGAAGCTTTCTTT.